Below, 23 T cell receptor beta chains from the same sample are listed, as sequenced in a study of blood T cell repertoires in COVID-19 (dated by TCRdb to 2020 to 2022). The method was the immunoSEQ multiplex PCR assay. Imported from immuneACCESS, the table was reduced by TCRdb to in-frame sequences with V and J called. These copies leave out some clones; in studies compared against another copy, an unresolved V gene accounts for under half, and the cause of the remainder is not known. The sample table holds about 130,000 clones, of which 70% to 90% were seen once. Approximately 1.2% of the sample is in the top ten clones. Sequencing was performed on peripheral blood. These receptors were taken from a woman aged 80 or older with acute or convalescent COVID-19.

The chain recombines TRBV18 with TRBJ2-3; the match to TRBD2 covers 8 bases. The germline gives CDR1 KGHSH, CDR2 LQKENI. The CDR3 spans 14 residues. J lost 4 bases, V lost 3 bases, and 3 bases had no gene match. The CDR3 protein is CASSPQLAADTQYF. CDR3 nucleotides: TGTGCCAGCTCACCCCAACTAGCGGCAGATACGCAGTATTTT. Combining the CDR3 with reference TRBV18 and TRBJ2-3 gives the whole variable domain NAGVMQNPRHLVRRRGQEARLRCSPMKGHSHVYWYRQLPEEGLKFMVYLQKENIIDESGMPKERFSAEFPKEGPSILRIQQVVRGDSAAYFCASSPQLAADTQYFGPGTRLTVL.

J is TRBJ2-1 and V is TRBV7-9; D possibly corresponds to TRBD2 (6 bases). Per the germline V gene, CDR1 is SEHNR and CDR2 is FQNEAQ (reference sequence). The ends were cut back, 3 bases at V and 7 bases at J, with 13 bases in the middle. The CDR3 is 14 residues long. This chain's CDR3 is CASSFSGLKNEQFF. The CDR3 DNA is TGTGCCAGCAGCTTTTCGGGACTTAAGAATGAGCAGTTCTTC.

This clone was detected a few times. The chain uses TRBV11-2 and TRBJ1-1; 8 bases match TRBD1. Per the germline V gene, CDR1 is SGHAT and CDR2 is FQNNGV. Trimming cost V 2 bases and J 4 bases; bases outside gene matches: 3. CDR3 length: 14 residues. This CDR3 is CASSLNTGGTEAFF. The CDR3 coding sequence is TGTGCCAGCAGCTTAAACACAGGGGGCACTGAAGCTTTCTTT.

The chain is built from TRBV7-2 and TRBJ1-5; possibly TRBD1 for D (6 bases). V was clipped by 4 bases and J by 7 bases, with 11 bases between them. This CDR3 region has 13 residues. Germline V gene sequence: CDR1 SGHTA, CDR2 FQGNSA. Written as DNA, the CDR3 is TGTGCCAGCAGCTCACAGGGAGGGCAGCCCCAGCATTTT. Translating it yields CASSSQGGQPQHF. The full variable domain, completed using reference TRBV7-2 and TRBJ1-5, is GAGVSQSPSNKVTEKGKDVELRCDPISGHTALYWYRQSLGQGLEFLIYFQGNSAPDKSGLPSDRFSAERTGGSVSTLTIQRTQQEDSAVYLCASSSQGGQPQHFGDGTRLSIL.

V is TRBV12-3 or TRBV12-4 and J is TRBJ1-2; TRBD1 matches at 8 bases. V shed 5 bases, J shed 8 bases, and the junction held 7 bases outside the gene matches. There are 13 residues in the CDR3. This CDR3 is CASSITGGRGYTF. The CDR3 region has the DNA TGTGCCAGCAGTATCACAGGGGGACGAGGCTACACCTTC.

This clone was seen just once. The J gene is TRBJ2-1, the V gene TRBV5-6, with 10 bases identical to TRBD2. Looked up from germline, CDR1 is SGHDT and CDR2 is YYEEEE. The CDR3 covers 14 residues. J was trimmed by 10 bases and V by 1 base; bases with no gene match: 5. The CDR3 bases are TGTGCCAGCAGCTTGAGCGGGAGGGCCAGGGAGCAGTTCTTC. Amino acid sequence: CASSLSGRAREQFF.

The chain couples TRBV4-1 to TRBJ1-2; TRBD1 might be the D (5 bases). Germline CDR1 reads MGHRA; CDR2 reads YSYEKL. The CDR3 has 14 residues. V was shortened by 4 bases and J by 7 bases, with 16 bases between the two germline ends. CDR3 loop: CASSPRQGGTGYTF. CDR3 bases: TGCGCCAGCAGCCCCCGGCAGGGCGGGACTGGCTACACCTTC.

The rearrangement links TRBV10-1 to TRBJ1-1; D is unresolved. V lost 6 bases, J lost 3 bases, and 17 bases lay in between. The CDR3 is made up of 15 amino acids. Germline V gene sequence: CDR1 WNHNN, CDR2 SYGVQD (reference sequence). In DNA form, the CDR3 reads TGCGCCAGCAGCCGCGGTTACACTACGGACACTGAAGCTTTCTTT. It codes for CASSRGYTTDTEAFF.

The genes are TRBV3-1 (or the pseudogene TRBV3-2) and TRBJ2-1; D gene ambiguous. The CDR3 is 16 residues long. Deletions cut 0 bases from V and 1 base from J, with 10 bases between. From germline, CDR1 is LGHDT and CDR2 YNNKEL (reference sequence). The CDR3 here is CASSQDPSRSYNEQFF. The CDR3 nucleotides are TGTGCCAGCAGCCAAGATCCGAGTCGATCCTACAATGAGCAGTTCTTC.

The table lists this clone with a few counts. This chain joins TRBV7-3 and TRBJ2-7, with TRBD2 as a possible D gene (7 bases). Germline CDR1 and CDR2: SGHTA and FQGTGA. The CDR3 is 17 residues long. V lost 1 base, J lost 3 bases, and 19 bases lay in between. CDR3 residues: CASSLRPKGGPGYEQYF. CDR3 bases: TGTGCCAGCAGCTTAAGGCCGAAGGGGGGGCCGGGCTACGAGCAGTACTTC.

The rearrangement links TRBV21-1 to TRBJ2-7; TRBD2 is the table's D call, not checked against the DNA. TRBV21-1 is classified as a pseudogene. The CDR3 length is 17 residues. CDR3 nucleotide sequence: TGTGCCAGCAGCAAGGGAGTCTGCGGGGCGGCACCTCGCGAGCAGTACTTC. This translates into CASSKGVCGAAPREQYF.

The chain is built from TRBV7-2 and TRBJ1-6, with TRBD1 matching over 11 bases. V lost 2 bases to trimming and J lost 10 bases; unmatched junction nucleotides: 4. The CDR3 spans 15 residues. Germline CDR1 is SGHTA and CDR2 is FQGNSA. The CDR3 spells CASSLRDRGRSPLHF. The CDR3 bases are TGTGCCAGCAGCTTAAGGGACAGGGGGAGGTCACCCCTCCACTTT.

The chain is built from TRBV7-2 and TRBJ1-5; D gene unclear. V gave up 5 bases and J gave up 7 bases, with 12 bases separating them. CDR1 SGHTA and CDR2 FQGNSA come from the germline V gene. The CDR3 sequence is 13 residues long. CDR3 in amino acids: CASSPLTGQPQHF. The CDR3 DNA follows: TGTGCCAGCAGCCCGCTGACCGGGCAGCCCCAGCATTTT.

The V call is TRBV28, the J call TRBJ2-1; 7 bases line up with TRBD1. The CDR3 extends over 13 amino acids. The V and J ends lost 9 bases and 5 bases, in that order; junction bases with no gene match: 7. CDR1 and CDR2 (germline): MDHEN, SYDVKM. The CDR3: CASRQGTNNEQFF. DNA of the CDR3: TGTGCCAGTCGACAGGGAACCAACAATGAGCAGTTCTTC.

The chain employs TRBV7-2 and TRBJ2-3; 11 bases map to TRBD2. CDR1 is SGHTA, CDR2 FQGNSA, per germline. J was trimmed by 1 base and V by 1 base; bases with no gene match: 4. The CDR3 covers 17 residues. The CDR3 loop is CASSLVAGGVRTDTQYF. The CDR3 DNA reads TGTGCCAGCAGCTTAGTAGCGGGGGGGGTCCGCACAGATACGCAGTATTTT.

The chain joins TRBV9 to TRBJ1-6; D may be TRBD1 (6 bases). The CDR3 extends over 14 amino acids. Germline lookup yields CDR1 SGDLS and CDR2 YYNGEE. Deletions cut 0 bases from V and 5 bases from J, with 6 bases between. CDR3 sequence reads: CASSVGTDNSPLHF. CDR3 DNA sequence: TGTGCCAGCAGCGTAGGGACAGATAATTCACCCCTCCACTTT.

The chain combines TRBV18 with TRBJ1-6; 7 bases map to TRBD1. Germline V gene data show CDR1 as KGHSH and CDR2 as LQKENI. The trim removed 1 base at V and 6 bases at J, leaving 6 bases unmatched. The CDR3 covers 16 residues. The DNA of the CDR3 is TGTGCCAGCTCACCACAGGGGGCCCTCGGTAATTCACCCCTCCACTTT. This translates into CASSPQGALGNSPLHF.

The rearrangement joins TRBV4-1 to TRBJ2-1; D is unresolved. The CDR3 covers 16 residues. V was trimmed by 0 bases and J by 0 bases, leaving 9 bases between them. The V gene's germline CDR1 is MGHRA and CDR2 YSYEKL. CDR3 coding DNA: TGCGCCAGCAGCCAAGAACCGGGTGGCTCCTACAATGAGCAGTTCTTC. This codes for CASSQEPGGSYNEQFF.

V gene TRBV6-2 or TRBV6-3 combines with J gene TRBJ2-7; a possible D gene is TRBD2 (6 bases). The CDR3 has 11 amino acids. In germline, CDR1 is MNHEY, CDR2 SVGEGT. Trimming pared 5 bases from V and 7 bases from J, leaving 9 bases between. The CDR3 bases are TGTGCCAGCAGTCCCCTAGCGGAGCAGTACTTC. Translated: CASSPLAEQYF.

This sequence joins TRBV6-2 or TRBV6-3 and TRBJ2-7, with 12 nucleotides matching TRBD1. The ends lost 2 bases at V and 5 bases at J; junction bases unmatched: 4. The CDR3 has 15 amino acids. Germline assignment: CDR1 MNHEY and CDR2 SVGEGT. The CDR3: CASSYRGQGANEQYF. The CDR3 DNA is TGTGCCAGCAGTTACAGGGGACAGGGGGCCAACGAGCAGTACTTC.

CDR3 DNA sequence: TGTGCCAGCAGTTTATGGGTCGGGGGGGACGAGCAGTACTTC. Its translation is CASSLWVGGDEQYF. This rearrangement joins TRBV27 to TRBJ2-7; 8 bases line up with TRBD2. The trim removed 1 base at V and 5 bases at J, leaving 4 bases unmatched. Germline-derived CDR1 and CDR2 are MNHEY and SMNVEV (reference sequence). The CDR3 extends over 14 amino acids.

The chain couples TRBV6-1 to TRBJ1-5, with TRBD1 matching 7 bases. This CDR3 comprises 16 residues. Trimming at V came to 3 bases and at J to 5 bases, leaving 10 bases not matched to a gene. The germline V gene encodes CDR1 MNHNS and CDR2 SASEGT. The CDR3 reads CASSDLQGNPYQPQHF. CDR3 in DNA: TGTGCCAGCAGTGACCTACAGGGGAACCCCTATCAGCCCCAGCATTTT.

This clone was detected a few times. The CDR3: CASSLIGTGHYGYTF. The CDR3 bases are TGTGCCAGCAGTTTAATTGGGACAGGCCACTATGGCTACACCTTC. The V gene is TRBV27, the J gene TRBJ1-2; 8 bases are a match to TRBD1. J gave up 3 bases and V 2 bases, and 5 bases lay outside the gene matches. Germline CDR1 is MNHEY and CDR2 is SMNVEV (reference sequence). The CDR3 sequence is 15 residues long.